A single T cell receptor beta chain is shown here with its context. The data originate from a study of blood T cell repertoires in COVID-19. As for the study in general: Acute and convalescent COVID-19 specimens originated in the United States, Italy and Spain. Nucleic acid was either cDNA or gDNA, and it came from T cells, B-cell-depleted T cells, or PBMCs.

Germline assignment: CDR1 DFQATT and CDR2 SNEGSKA (reference sequence). The CDR3 runs 16 residues. Germline trimming cut 3 bases from V and 9 bases from J; bases unmatched to any gene: 15. Generated by immunoSEQ multiplex PCR, the TCRdb table keeps only in-frame clones and is missing some. Altogether 100,000 to 150,000 clones are present, about four fifths being singletons, with the ten largest covering about 8.4%. This sequence was found in a woman aged 55-75 years with active or convalescent COVID-19. The material sequenced was peripheral blood. The chain links TRBV20-1 to TRBJ2-1; 9 nucleotides agree with TRBD2. This CDR3 reads CSASRPKAGGDVEQFF. CDR3 nucleotide sequence: TGCAGTGCTAGTCGACCCAAAGCGGGAGGAGACGTTGAGCAGTTCTTC.